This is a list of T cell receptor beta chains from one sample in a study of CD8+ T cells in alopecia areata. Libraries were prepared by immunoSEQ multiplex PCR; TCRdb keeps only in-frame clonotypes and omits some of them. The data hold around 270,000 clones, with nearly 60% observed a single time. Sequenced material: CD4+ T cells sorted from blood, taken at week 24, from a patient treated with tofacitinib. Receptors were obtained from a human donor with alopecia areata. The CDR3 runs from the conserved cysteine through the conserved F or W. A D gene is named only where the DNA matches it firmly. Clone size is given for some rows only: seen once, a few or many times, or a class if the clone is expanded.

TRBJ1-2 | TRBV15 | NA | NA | TGTGCCACCAGCAGAGGAGGGCAGACCCATGGCTACACCTTC | CATSRGGQTHGYTF
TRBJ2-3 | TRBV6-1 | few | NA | TGTGCCAGCACCTGGACTACCACAGATACGCAGTATTTT | CASTWTTTDTQYF
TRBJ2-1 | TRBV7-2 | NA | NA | TGTGCCAGCAGCATAACCGGGGCCTACAATGAGCAGTTCTTC | CASSITGAYNEQFF
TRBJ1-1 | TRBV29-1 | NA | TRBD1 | TGCAGCGTCGATGATCTCCAGGGACAGGGGAGGGAGGCTTTCTTT | CSVDDLQGQGREAFF
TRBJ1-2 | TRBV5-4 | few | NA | TGTGCCAGCAGCTTCCTGACAGCAGCCCTTGGTGGCTACACCTTC | CASSFLTAALGGYTF
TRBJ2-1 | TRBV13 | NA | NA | TGTGCCAGCAGCTCGGAAGGGACGAGGGATGAGCAGTTCTTC | CASSSEGTRDEQFF
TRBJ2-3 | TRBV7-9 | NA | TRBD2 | TGTGCCAGCAGCCCCCCCAGCGCGGGGGGCTGGACAGATACGCAGTATTTT | CASSPPSAGGWTDTQYF
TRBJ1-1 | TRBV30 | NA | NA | TGTGCCTGGACTCTTGCAAGGAACACTGAAGCTTTCTTT | CAWTLARNTEAFF
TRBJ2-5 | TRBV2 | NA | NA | TGTGCCAGCAGTGCCAGGGGTAGCGGGGAGACCCAGTACTTC | CASSARGSGETQYF
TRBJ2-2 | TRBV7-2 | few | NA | TGTGCCAGCAGCCCTCTTCGAACGAGTCTGGAGCTGTTTTTT | CASSPLRTSLELFF
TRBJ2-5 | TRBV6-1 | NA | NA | TGTGCCAGCAGTGCTCAGGGGAGAGAGACCCAGTACTTC | CASSAQGRETQYF
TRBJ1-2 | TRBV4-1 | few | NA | TGCGCCAGCAGCCAAGATCCGCCGGGGGGAGTTAACTATGGCTACACCTTC | CASSQDPPGGVNYGYTF
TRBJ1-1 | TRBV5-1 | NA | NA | TGCGCCAGCAGCCATGGACGCGGCGGGGGCACTGAAGCTTTCTTT | CASSHGRGGGTEAFF
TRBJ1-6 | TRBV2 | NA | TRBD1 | TGTGCCAGCAGAACATACAGGGGCAATAATTCACCCCTCCACTTT | CASRTYRGNNSPLHF
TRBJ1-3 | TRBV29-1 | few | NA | TGCAGCGTTGAAGGCAGAGCTGGAAACACCATATATTTT | CSVEGRAGNTIYF
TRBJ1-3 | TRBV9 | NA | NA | TGTGCCAGCAGCGTAGAACAGCCTGGAAACACCATATATTTT | CASSVEQPGNTIYF